Following are 4 T cell receptor beta chains from one sample sequenced in a study of a mutant IDH1 vaccine in newly diagnosed glioma. Time point here: baseline, week 1 (first vaccination visit). The treatment was: pre-vaccination baseline after standard-of-care therapy. Some clones are missing from TCRdb's copy, which holds only in-frame ones; the method was immunoSEQ multiplex PCR. The sample comprises 50,000 to 75,000 clones, more than 85% of which are singletons, and roughly 2.5% rests with the top ten. The sequenced sample was PBMCs, obtained from a glioma patient treated with radiotherapy, temozolomide or both. The receptors originated from a man in his forties or fifties with glioma.

The chain carries TRBV5-8 and TRBJ2-7, with a tentative D call TRBD1 (5 bases). CDR1 and CDR2 (germline): SGHTS, YDEGEE. This CDR3 is built from 16 residues. V dropped 4 bases and J dropped 0 bases, with 17 bases sitting between them. CDR3 loop: CASSPGPQEISYEQYF. As DNA, the CDR3 is TGTGCCAGCAGCCCTGGACCACAGGAAATCTCCTACGAGCAGTACTTC. Full variable domain (missing parts from reference TRBV5-8 and TRBJ2-7): EAGVTQSPTHLIKTRGQQATLRCSPISGHTSVYWYQQALGLGLQFLLWYDEGEERNRGNFPPRFSGRQFPNYSSELNVNALELEDSALYLCASSPGPQEISYEQYFGPGTRLTVT.

The rearrangement joins TRBV4-3 to TRBJ2-2; TRBD2 matches 7 bases. The CDR3 runs 16 residues. V was pared by 0 bases and J by 4 bases, with 5 bases of the junction left unmatched. The V gene's germline CDR1 is LGHNA and CDR2 YSLEER. DNA of the CDR3: TGCGCCAGCAGCCAAGAGGGGGGGAGGGGCACCGGGGAGCTGTTTTTT. It is translated as CASSQEGGRGTGELFF.

The chain is built from TRBV9 and TRBJ1-6, with 10 bases matching TRBD1. The ends lost 3 bases at V and 5 bases at J; junction bases unmatched: 5. CDR1 and CDR2 from the germline V gene are SGDLS and YYNGEE. This CDR3 comprises 16 residues. The CDR3 protein is CASSEDRGVDNSPLHF. DNA for the CDR3: TGTGCCAGCAGCGAGGACAGGGGGGTTGATAATTCACCCCTCCACTTT.

This chain links TRBV29-1 with TRBJ1-5; no definite D call. Trimming took off 4 bases at V and 4 bases at J, with 11 bases between the two ends. Germline values: CDR1 SQVTM, CDR2 ANQGSEA. The CDR3 has 13 amino acids. DNA of the CDR3: TGCAGCGTTGTAGGCGAGGGTAATCAGCCCCAGCATTTT. Its translation is CSVVGEGNQPQHF.